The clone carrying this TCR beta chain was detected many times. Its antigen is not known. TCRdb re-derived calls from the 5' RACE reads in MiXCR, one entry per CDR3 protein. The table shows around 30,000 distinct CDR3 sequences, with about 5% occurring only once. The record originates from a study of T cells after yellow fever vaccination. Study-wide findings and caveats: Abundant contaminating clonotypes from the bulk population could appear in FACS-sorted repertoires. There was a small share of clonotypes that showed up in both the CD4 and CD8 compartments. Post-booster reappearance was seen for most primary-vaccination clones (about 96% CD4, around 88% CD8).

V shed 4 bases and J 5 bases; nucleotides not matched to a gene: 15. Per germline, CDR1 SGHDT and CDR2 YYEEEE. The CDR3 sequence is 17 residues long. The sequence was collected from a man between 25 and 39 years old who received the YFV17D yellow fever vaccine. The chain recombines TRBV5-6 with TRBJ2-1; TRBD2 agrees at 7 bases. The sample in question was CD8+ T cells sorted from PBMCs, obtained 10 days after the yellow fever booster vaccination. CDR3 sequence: CASSHTLGGLINNEQFF. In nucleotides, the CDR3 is TGTGCCAGCAGCCACACCTTGGGGGGGTTAATTAACAATGAGCAGTTCTTC.